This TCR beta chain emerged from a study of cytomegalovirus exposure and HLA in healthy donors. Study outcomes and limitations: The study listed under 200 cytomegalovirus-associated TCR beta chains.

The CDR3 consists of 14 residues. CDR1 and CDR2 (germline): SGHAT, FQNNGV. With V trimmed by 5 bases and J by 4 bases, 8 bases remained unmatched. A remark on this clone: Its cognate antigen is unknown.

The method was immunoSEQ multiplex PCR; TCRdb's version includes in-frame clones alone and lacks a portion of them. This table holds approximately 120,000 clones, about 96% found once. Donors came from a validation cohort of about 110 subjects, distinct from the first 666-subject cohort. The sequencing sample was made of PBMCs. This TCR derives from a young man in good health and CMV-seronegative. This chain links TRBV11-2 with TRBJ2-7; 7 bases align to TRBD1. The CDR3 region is CASSPLTGLYEQYF. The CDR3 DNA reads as TGTGCCAGCAGCCCGCTGACAGGGTTGTACGAGCAGTACTTC.